A single sample gave rise to the 29 T cell receptor beta chains below, sequenced in a study of PD-L1 blockade in urothelial cancer (dated by TCRdb to the late 2010s). The library was made by the immunoSEQ multiplex PCR assay. Held by TCRdb, this immuneACCESS table contains in-frame sequences only and omits some clones. Under half of the omission traces to an unresolved V gene where checked; the cause of the rest is unknown. In all, the sample holds tens of thousands of clones, and about 72% of those were seen once. The ten largest make up less than 4.5% of the sample. The sequences come from PBMCs, collected around atezolizumab (anti-PD-L1) treatment. The receptors here all came from a man in his 70s with urothelial cancer.

The chain combines TRBV28 with TRBJ1-1; D might be TRBD1 (5 bases). V was pared by 6 bases and J by 1 base, with 15 bases between. This CDR3 region has 15 residues. CDR1 is MDHEN, CDR2 SYDVKM, per germline. CDR3 residues: CASRQTGVTNTEAFF. For the CDR3, the DNA is TGTGCCAGCAGGCAAACGGGGGTTACGAACACTGAAGCTTTCTTT.

This clone was counted only a few times. The chain joins TRBV7-8 to TRBJ1-1; 8 nucleotides agree with TRBD1. The CDR3 length is 15 residues. The V gene end was trimmed by 2 bases and the J gene end by 5 bases; junction bases not matched to a gene: 7. CDR1 is SGHVS and CDR2 is FQNEAQ in the germline V gene. The chain's CDR3 is CASSLSTGERTEAFF. The CDR3 region has the DNA TGTGCCAGCAGCTTATCGACAGGGGAAAGGACTGAAGCTTTCTTT.

CDR3 sequence: CASRGAGFEQYF. In DNA form, the CDR3 reads TGTGCCAGCAGGGGGGCTGGGTTCGAGCAGTACTTC. V is TRBV7-9 and J is TRBJ2-7; maybe TRBD1 (6 bases). With 6 bases removed from V and 6 bases from J, the gap between germline ends came to 12 bases. The CDR3 loop spans 12 amino acids. Germline lookup yields CDR1 SEHNR and CDR2 FQNEAQ (reference sequence).

V usage is TRBV27 and J usage is TRBJ1-2; 8 bases match TRBD1. Germline CDR1 MNHEY, CDR2 SMNVEV (reference sequence). With V trimmed by 6 bases and J by 8 bases, 17 bases remained unmatched. The CDR3 has 16 amino acids. The CDR3 loop is CASSRAGQATYVGYTF. CDR3 in DNA: TGTGCCAGCAGCAGAGCGGGACAGGCTACCTATGTAGGCTACACCTTC.

The chain has TRBV28 and TRBJ2-7; TRBD1 matches 8 bases. CDR1 is MDHEN, CDR2 SYDVKM, per germline. The V and J ends lost 7 bases and 9 bases, in that order; junction bases with no gene match: 17. The CDR3 runs to 15 residues. The CDR3 here is CASTSPGTGRLRQYF. In DNA form, the CDR3 reads TGTGCCAGCACCTCCCCCGGGACAGGCCGTCTGAGGCAGTACTTC.

The rearrangement joins TRBV14 to TRBJ2-2, with D maybe TRBD1 (6 bases). Germline CDR1 SGHDN, CDR2 FVKESK. The CDR3 spans 15 residues. Trimming took off 1 base at V and 4 bases at J, with 10 bases between the two ends. CDR3 DNA: TGTGCCAGCAGCCAAGGGCAGGGGTTCACCGGGGAGCTGTTTTTT. Translating gives CASSQGQGFTGELFF. The entire variable domain, with the rest obtained from reference TRBV14 and TRBJ2-2, is as follows: EAGVTQFPSHSVIEKGQTVTLRCDPISGHDNLYWYRRVMGKEIKFLLHFVKESKQDESGMPNNRFLAERTGGTYSTLKVQPAELEDSGVYFCASSQGQGFTGELFFGEGSRLTVL.

The V call is TRBV7-2, the J call TRBJ2-7, with 7 nucleotides matching TRBD1. The CDR3 is made up of 15 amino acids. Germline V gives CDR1 SGHTA, CDR2 FQGNSA. With 2 bases clipped from V and 2 bases from J, the junction kept 6 bases outside the gene matches. CDR3: CASSLRTGLTYEQYF. The CDR3 bases are TGTGCCAGCAGCTTACGGACAGGCCTAACCTACGAGCAGTACTTC.

The rearrangement joins TRBV6-1 to TRBJ2-2; 8 nucleotides agree with TRBD2. The length of the CDR3 is 15 residues. V lost 5 bases, J lost 1 base, and 3 bases stayed unmatched. Germline V CDR1 and CDR2: MNHNS, SASEGT. The CDR3 protein is CASSRTSGNTGELFF. The CDR3 DNA is TGTGCCAGCAGTAGAACTAGCGGGAACACCGGGGAGCTGTTTTTT.

This clone was seen only a few times. V gene TRBV25-1 combines with J gene TRBJ2-3; D not certain. Germline lookup yields CDR1 MGHDK and CDR2 SYGVNS. V gave up 1 base and J gave up 4 bases, with 6 bases separating them. CDR3 length equals 13 residues. CDR3 amino acids: CASSEWAPDTQYF. Written as DNA, the CDR3 is TGTGCCAGCAGTGAATGGGCCCCAGATACGCAGTATTTT.

This clone was found once. In DNA, the CDR3 is TGTGCCAGCAGCAGGGCCGGGACAGCTAATGAAAAACTGTTTTTT. It encodes CASSRAGTANEKLFF. The chain employs TRBV7-2 and TRBJ1-4; 7 bases line up with TRBD1. Germline lookup yields CDR1 SGHTA and CDR2 FQGNSA. This CDR3 has 15 amino acids. V lost 5 bases, J lost 3 bases, and 6 bases stayed unmatched.

This rearrangement joins TRBV5-1 to TRBJ2-2; weak D call: TRBD2 (5 bases). Trimming cost V 4 bases and J 4 bases, with 14 bases left between them. This CDR3 has 15 residues. Germline V CDR1 and CDR2: SGHRS, YFSETQ. In DNA form, the CDR3 reads TGCGCCAGCAGCCCGGACTCTGCGGGCACCGGGGAGCTGTTTTTT. Translating gives CASSPDSAGTGELFF.

The chain recombines TRBV19 with TRBJ2-7; 9 nucleotides match TRBD2. Per the germline V gene, CDR1 is LNHDA and CDR2 is SQIVND (reference sequence). This CDR3 has 16 residues. The V segment lost 5 bases and the J segment 7 bases; nucleotides outside the gene matches: 15. DNA for the CDR3: TGTGCCAGTAGTGAGAGTAGCGGGAGAGGACCTTTTGAGCAGTACTTC. Protein product: CASSESSGRGPFEQYF.

The chain links TRBV4-1 to TRBJ1-5; 9 nucleotides match TRBD1. Germline V gene sequence: CDR1 MGHRA, CDR2 YSYEKL. CDR3 length: 17 amino acids. V lost 0 bases, J lost 6 bases, and 9 bases stayed unmatched. This CDR3 reads CASSQELPQQGAQPQHF. The CDR3 DNA sequence: TGCGCCAGCAGCCAAGAATTGCCCCAACAGGGGGCTCAGCCCCAGCATTTT.

J is TRBJ2-3 and V is TRBV9, with TRBD2 identical over 8 bases. The V segment lost 3 bases and the J segment 11 bases; nucleotides outside the gene matches: 8. Germline V gene data show CDR1 as SGDLS and CDR2 as YYNGEE. There are 13 residues in the CDR3. CDR3 in amino acids: CASSATSGVLQYF. CDR3 nucleotides: TGTGCCAGCAGCGCTACTAGCGGAGTGTTGCAGTATTTT.

The chain employs TRBV19 and TRBJ1-5, with no clear D. The CDR3 has 16 amino acids. Deletions cut 5 bases from V and 4 bases from J, with 18 bases between. Germline CDR1 reads LNHDA; CDR2 reads SQIVND (reference sequence). The CDR3 DNA is TGTGCCAGTAGTCTCCTGGGCGACCCGGTAAATCAGCCCCAGCATTTT. Protein: CASSLLGDPVNQPQHF.

V is TRBV11-1 and J is TRBJ2-3; possible D gene TRBD2, 5 bases. CDR3 length: 15 amino acids. The V and J ends lost 2 bases and 0 bases respectively, with 9 bases between them. Germline V gene sequence: CDR1 SGHAT, CDR2 FQDESV (reference sequence). The CDR3 bases are TGTGCCAGCAGCTTACTCGGCGGGAGCACAGATACGCAGTATTTT. Translating gives CASSLLGGSTDTQYF. Supplemented by reference TRBV11-1 and TRBJ2-3, the full variable domain reads EAEVAQSPRYKITEKSQAVAFWCDPISGHATLYWYRQILGQGPELLVQFQDESVVDDSQLPKDRFSAERLKGVDSTLKIQPAELGDSAMYLCASSLLGGSTDTQYFGPGTRLTVL.

The CDR3 sequence is CASSISPPGQGYNEQFF. In DNA, the CDR3 is TGTGCCAGTAGTATCAGCCCCCCGGGACAGGGGTACAATGAGCAGTTCTTC. The chain employs TRBV19 and TRBJ2-1; TRBD1 matches 10 bases. The germline CDR1 and CDR2 sequences are LNHDA and SQIVND (reference sequence). This CDR3 contains 17 residues. Trimming cost V 3 bases and J 4 bases; bases outside gene matches: 9. Using reference TRBV19 and TRBJ2-1 for the parts outside the CDR3, the full variable domain is DGGITQSPKYLFRKEGQNVTLSCEQNLNHDAMYWYRQDPGQGLRLIYYSQIVNDFQKGDIAEGYSVSREKKESFPLTVTSAQKNPTAFYLCASSISPPGQGYNEQFFGPGTRLTVL.

The DNA for the CDR3 is TGTGCCAGCAGCCGTATCACAGGGGATTTTTCCAACTATGGCTACACCTTC. Residues: CASSRITGDFSNYGYTF. The chain combines TRBV7-8 with TRBJ1-2; 7 bases map to TRBD1. From germline, CDR1 is SGHVS and CDR2 FQNEAQ. The CDR3 loop spans 17 amino acids. With V trimmed by 5 bases and J by 2 bases, 14 bases remained unmatched.

The chain has TRBV9 and TRBJ1-4; D perhaps matches TRBD1 (5 bases). Trimming shortened V by 3 bases and J by 0 bases, and 12 bases separated the two germline ends. From germline, CDR1 is SGDLS and CDR2 YYNGEE. The CDR3 length is 16 residues. The CDR3 sequence: CASSAPPGATNEKLFF. For the CDR3, the DNA is TGTGCCAGCAGCGCCCCGCCGGGGGCAACTAATGAAAAACTGTTTTTT.

This clone was picked up one time. The J gene is TRBJ2-5, the V gene TRBV5-1; unclear D gene. Germline V CDR1 and CDR2: SGHRS, YFSETQ. Trimming stripped 0 bases from V and 2 bases from J, with 11 bases between. This CDR3 has 15 amino acids. CDR3 residues: CASSLANNRQETQYF. CDR3 DNA sequence: TGCGCCAGCAGCTTGGCCAATAACAGACAAGAGACCCAGTACTTC.

This clone was seen more than once but under ten times. This chain joins TRBV7-2 and TRBJ2-7; 8 bases align to TRBD2. Trimming cost V 5 bases and J 6 bases; bases outside gene matches: 9. There are 14 residues in the CDR3. Germline lookup yields CDR1 SGHTA and CDR2 FQGNSA. The CDR3 spells CASSPGLAIGEQYF. The DNA for the CDR3 is TGTGCCAGCAGCCCCGGACTAGCTATCGGCGAGCAGTACTTC.

This clone was detected only once. V is TRBV18 and J is TRBJ2-2, with 8 bases lining up with TRBD2. The V and J ends lost 3 bases and 1 base, in that order; junction bases with no gene match: 1. There are 15 residues in the CDR3. Germline CDR1 reads KGHSH; CDR2 reads LQKENI. CDR3 nucleotides: TGTGCCAGCTCACCGAGCGGGGGGAACACCGGGGAGCTGTTTTTT. Translated, it gives CASSPSGGNTGELFF. The variable domain in full, completed from reference TRBV18 and TRBJ2-2, reads NAGVMQNPRHLVRRRGQEARLRCSPMKGHSHVYWYRQLPEEGLKFMVYLQKENIIDESGMPKERFSAEFPKEGPSILRIQQVVRGDSAAYFCASSPSGGNTGELFFGEGSRLTVL.

This rearrangement joins TRBV19 to TRBJ2-3; D is perhaps TRBD2 (6 bases). Trimming removed 3 bases from V and 0 bases from J, with 13 bases in between. This CDR3 has 16 amino acids. CDR1 is LNHDA, CDR2 SQIVND, per germline (reference sequence). This CDR3 reads CASSIISGPSTDTQYF. The CDR3 bases are TGTGCCAGTAGTATCATTAGCGGCCCTAGCACAGATACGCAGTATTTT. The entire variable domain, with the rest obtained from reference TRBV19 and TRBJ2-3, is as follows: DGGITQSPKYLFRKEGQNVTLSCEQNLNHDAMYWYRQDPGQGLRLIYYSQIVNDFQKGDIAEGYSVSREKKESFPLTVTSAQKNPTAFYLCASSIISGPSTDTQYFGPGTRLTVL.

This clone has only a few counts. In nucleotides, the CDR3 is TGTGCCAGCAGTGGACAGGGGGCCCTTAGCAATCAGCCCCAGCATTTT. Protein product: CASSGQGALSNQPQHF. The rearrangement links TRBV6-1 to TRBJ1-5, with TRBD1 matching 10 bases. This CDR3 contains 16 residues. V gave up 4 bases and J gave up 0 bases; unmatched junction bases: 3. Germline-derived CDR1 and CDR2 are MNHNS and SASEGT.

The chain employs TRBV5-6 and TRBJ1-2; the D gene is possibly TRBD1 (5 bases). Germline values: CDR1 SGHDT, CDR2 YYEEEE. The CDR3 extends over 13 amino acids. The ends were cut back, 2 bases at V and 2 bases at J, with 7 bases in the middle. CDR3 loop: CASSFAGNYGYTF. The CDR3 bases are TGTGCCAGCAGCTTTGCAGGGAACTATGGCTACACCTTC.

The chain is built from TRBV10-3 and TRBJ2-1; 8 bases are a match to TRBD1. Per germline, CDR1 ENHRY and CDR2 SYGVKD. The CDR3 is made up of 14 amino acids. Trimming took 3 bases from V and 7 from J; bases not matched to a gene: 5. CDR3 in DNA: TGTGCCATCAGTGAATCCGGGACAGGAAATGAGCAGTTCTTC. Protein: CAISESGTGNEQFF.

There are a few counts of this clone. CDR3 DNA sequence: TGTGCCAGCAGCGCCAGTAGCAATCAGCCCCAGCATTTT. It yields the protein CASSASSNQPQHF. This sequence joins TRBV9 and TRBJ1-5; D not certain. Per the germline V gene, CDR1 is SGDLS and CDR2 is YYNGEE. This CDR3 spans 13 amino acids. V was trimmed by 3 bases and J by 0 bases, leaving 4 bases between them.

V and J are TRBV6-1 and TRBJ2-5, with D tentatively TRBD1 (6 bases). V was cut by 7 bases and J by 13 bases, with 19 bases left in between. The CDR3 consists of 12 residues. Germline V gives CDR1 MNHNS, CDR2 SASEGT. The CDR3 is CASTGPSGQRYF. The CDR3 coding sequence is TGTGCCAGCACCGGCCCTTCAGGACAGCGGTACTTC.

The chain joins TRBV28 to TRBJ2-5; perhaps TRBD2 as D (5 bases). In germline, CDR1 is MDHEN, CDR2 SYDVKM. The CDR3 covers 14 residues. V was shortened by 5 bases and J by 5 bases, with 15 bases between the two germline ends. The CDR3 sequence: CASSTLVRSETQYF. The CDR3 nucleotides are TGTGCCAGCAGTACACTAGTCAGGTCGGAGACCCAGTACTTC.